This paragraph reports one T cell receptor beta chain. Original methodology: By means of reference gene primer amplification, nucleated cell counts were estimated. Some clones are missing from TCRdb's copy, which holds only in-frame ones; the method was immunoSEQ multiplex PCR. The V and J calls and the clone size are those of that table, but D and trimming were determined from the DNA. The sample has thousands of clones; roughly nine tenths are singletons. Trimming stripped 2 bases from V and 8 bases from J, with 13 bases between. Germline V gene lookup returns CDR1 MDHEN and CDR2 SYDVKM. The CDR3 length is 14 residues. This sample stems from a study of blood T cell repertoires in COVID-19. Study-wide background: Some COVID-19 samples were acute and others convalescent; all came from the United States, Italy and Spain. Nucleic acid was either cDNA or gDNA, and it came from T cells, B-cell-depleted T cells, or PBMCs.

This chain links TRBV28 with TRBJ2-1, with D tentatively TRBD2 (6 bases). This receptor was taken from a human donor in a cohort sampled during active COVID-19. The donor label of this sample is uncertain. Sample: peripheral blood. CDR3 amino acids: CASSLRQGGHEQFF. In DNA, the CDR3 is TGTGCCAGCAGTTTACGCCAGGGAGGTCATGAGCAGTTCTTC.